The rows below give T cell receptor beta chains drawn from one sample of a study of T cells in Graves' hyperthyroidism and ophthalmopathy. TCRdb re-called the multiplex PCR reads through MiXCR, storing one row per CDR3 protein. The repertoire holds 90,000 to 120,000 distinct CDR3 sequences, with 16% as singletons. Input material: blood. Receptors were obtained from a woman in her forties or fifties with Graves' hyperthyroidism. Both conserved end residues are part of each CDR3. Fields, in order: J gene, D gene, V gene, CDR3 protein. D genes are given only for firm matches.

TRBJ1-1	-	TRBV27	CASSLDPRNTEAFF
TRBJ1-1	TRBD1	TRBV19	CASATGAVTEAFF
TRBJ1-5	-	TRBV12-3/TRBV12-4	CASSSQNQPQHF
TRBJ2-3	-	TRBV6-1	CASLRQNTDTQYF
TRBJ1-2	-	TRBV29-1	CSVAENYGYTF
TRBJ2-1	-	TRBV29-1	CSVEEFQITYNEQFF
TRBJ2-5	TRBD2	TRBV2	CASLMGLGVQETQYF
TRBJ2-3	-	TRBV7-3	CASSSLTVGDTQYF
TRBJ1-6	-	TRBV7-9	CASSRNSPLHF
TRBJ2-7	TRBD2	TRBV9	CASSLGGGRAYEQYF
TRBJ2-7	TRBD2	TRBV29-1	CSAKLAVDSYEQYF
TRBJ2-7	-	TRBV11-2	CASSPGFSFPEQYF
TRBJ2-3	TRBD2	TRBV5-1	CASSLNLAGASTDTQYF
TRBJ2-3	-	TRBV19	CASSYRRAASTDTQYF
TRBJ1-1	-	TRBV12-3/TRBV12-4	CASSLYPPRGEAFF
TRBJ2-6	-	TRBV20-1	CSVPSPGPGSGANVLTF
TRBJ2-6	-	TRBV28	CASSFPPGYGSGANVLTF
TRBJ1-5	TRBD1	TRBV27	CASSLDRATLISNQPQHF
TRBJ2-3	TRBD2	TRBV7-3	CASSSLAGGRTDTQYF
TRBJ1-3	-	TRBV6-1	CASSQTAGNTIYF
TRBJ2-1	TRBD1	TRBV28	CASSRTGQGRNEQFF
TRBJ2-1	-	TRBV24-1	CATSDLDPKGYNEQFF
TRBJ1-5	-	TRBV24-1	CATSVGTTGNQPQHF
TRBJ2-4	-	TRBV9	CASSQQASEVNIQYF
TRBJ1-5	TRBD1	TRBV10-3	CATKGTGVNQPQHF
TRBJ1-3	-	TRBV28	CASSLGGGGSKGSGNTIYF
TRBJ2-2	-	TRBV3-1	CAGSLRRGSNTGELFF
TRBJ2-4	-	TRBV6-1	CATTEGVAKNIQYF
TRBJ2-1	TRBD2	TRBV5-5	CASSLVTSGSTYNEQFF
TRBJ2-1	-	TRBV7-8	CASSPQTGSYNEQFF
TRBJ2-2	TRBD1	TRBV7-9	CASSTGQGVGELFF
TRBJ2-1	-	TRBV12-5	CASGLPPSNEQFF
TRBJ1-2	-	TRBV7-9	CASSSGSMGVDYGYTF
TRBJ2-3	TRBD1	TRBV28	CASSLQGAGGLDTQYF
TRBJ2-1	TRBD2	TRBV5-6	CASSSGLAGGDEQFF
TRBJ2-3	TRBD2	TRBV11-2	CASSPRLAGGGTDTQYF
TRBJ2-1	TRBD1	TRBV5-1	CASSSQTGGGYHNEQFF
TRBJ1-6	TRBD1	TRBV6-1	CASSEARGTGGSPLHF
TRBJ2-1	-	TRBV12-3/TRBV12-4	CASTEFGRRFSPYEQFF
TRBJ1-1	-	TRBV4-1	CASSRAEGKGHTEAFF
TRBJ2-5	TRBD2	TRBV28	CASSLWAGGPRETQYF
TRBJ1-2	TRBD1	TRBV28	CASSLGTASNYGYTF
TRBJ2-1	-	TRBV3-1	CASSQAPGGDEQFF
TRBJ2-1	TRBD1	TRBV12-3/TRBV12-4	CASTGQGPNEQFF
TRBJ2-5	-	TRBV6-6	CASSYATRFRETQYF
TRBJ1-1	-	TRBV12-3/TRBV12-4	CASNLTPMNTEAFF
TRBJ1-1	-	TRBV28	CASRSGYEAFF